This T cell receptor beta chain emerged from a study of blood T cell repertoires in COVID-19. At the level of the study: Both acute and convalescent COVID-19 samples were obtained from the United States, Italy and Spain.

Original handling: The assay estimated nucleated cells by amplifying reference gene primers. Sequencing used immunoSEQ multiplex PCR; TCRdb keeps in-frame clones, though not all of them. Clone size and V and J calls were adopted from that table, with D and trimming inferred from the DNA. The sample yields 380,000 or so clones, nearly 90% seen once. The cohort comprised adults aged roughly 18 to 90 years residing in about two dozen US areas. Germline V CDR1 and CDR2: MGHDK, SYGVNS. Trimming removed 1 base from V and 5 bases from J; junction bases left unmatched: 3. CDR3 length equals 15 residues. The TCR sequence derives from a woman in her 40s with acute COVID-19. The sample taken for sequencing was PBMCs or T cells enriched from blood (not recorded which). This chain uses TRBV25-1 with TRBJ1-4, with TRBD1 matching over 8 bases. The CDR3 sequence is CASSEWAGGNEKLFF. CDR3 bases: TGTGCCAGCAGTGAATGGGCAGGGGGCAATGAAAAACTGTTTTTT.